The 13 T cell receptor beta chains in this list originate from one sample, sequenced in a study of cytomegalovirus exposure and HLA in healthy donors. PCR amplification relied on 60 Vbeta primers (plus 13 Jbeta primers). Produced via immunoSEQ multiplex PCR; TCRdb's table is partial and in-frame only. The data hold fewer than 100,000 clones, with nearly 80% observed a single time. The material sequenced was PBMCs. The receptors were gathered from a middle-aged woman in good health and CMV-seronegative.

To note about this clone: At one boundary the junction diverges from the germline segment, which might be a read error. The chain links TRBV30 to TRBJ1-2; 7 nucleotides agree with TRBD1. Germline V gene lookup returns CDR1 GTSNPN and CDR2 SVGIG (reference sequence). This CDR3 has 13 amino acids. The CDR3 nucleotides are TGTGCCTTCAGGGACAGTGTTTTCTATGGCTACCCCTTC. Translated: CAFRDSVFYGYPF.

The chain has TRBV7-3 and TRBJ1-5; a weak D match, TRBD1 (6 bases). Between the trimmed V and J ends, which lost 6 bases and 4 bases, there was a span of 10 bases. This CDR3 spans 13 amino acids. Per the germline V gene, CDR1 is SGHTA and CDR2 is FQGTGA. The CDR3 sequence: CASSRDTNQPQHF. CDR3 in DNA: TGTGCCAGCAGTCGGGACACTAATCAGCCCCAGCATTTT.

The table lists this clone with a few counts. Germline and junction disagree at one end, which may indicate a read error. V is TRBV7-2 and J is TRBJ1-2; the match to TRBD1 covers 10 bases. CDR1 and CDR2 from the germline V gene are SGHTA and FQGNSA. The CDR3 extends over 15 amino acids. The CDR3: CASSLAPGQGYGYPF. The CDR3 bases are TGTGCCAGCAGCTTAGCACCGGGACAGGGGTATGGCTACCCCTTC. Drawing the rest from reference TRBV7-2 and TRBJ1-2, the complete variable domain is GAGVSQSPSNKVTEKGKDVELRCDPISGHTALYWYRQSLGQGLEFLIYFQGNSAPDKSGLPSDRFSAERTGGSVSTLTIQRTQQEDSAVYLCASSLAPGQGYGYPFGSGTRLTVV.

The rearrangement links TRBV5-1 to TRBJ1-1; the match to TRBD1 covers 9 bases. The J segment lost 3 bases and the V segment lost 4 bases, leaving 7 bases of the junction unmatched. Germline CDR1 is SGHRS and CDR2 is YFSETQ. The CDR3 contains 15 residues. CDR3 coding DNA: TGCGCCAGCAGCCCCGGGACAGGGTCGGACACTGAAGCTTTCTTT. Protein product: CASSPGTGSDTEAFF.

Worth noting for this clone: The sample carries other DNA sequences with the same CDR3. This chain joins TRBV18 and TRBJ1-1, with D unresolved. The CDR3 contains 13 residues. The germline CDR1 and CDR2 sequences are KGHSH and LQKENI. The V and J ends lost 6 bases and 0 bases respectively, with 8 bases between them. The CDR3 DNA sequence: TGTGCCAGCTCCCCAAGCTTGAACACTGAAGCTTTCTTT. Its protein product is CASSPSLNTEAFF.

The J gene is TRBJ2-5, the V gene TRBV15; 8 bases map to TRBD1. The junction had 3 bases not matched to a gene; V was cut back by 5 bases and J by 4 bases. Germline V lookup: CDR1 LNHNV, CDR2 YYDKDF (reference sequence). The CDR3 has 13 amino acids. Written as DNA, the CDR3 is TGTGCCACCAGCGGACAGGGTCTAGAGACCCAGTACTTC. Residues: CATSGQGLETQYF.

The chain joins TRBV7-8 to TRBJ2-6; possibly TRBD2 for D (6 bases). Looked up from germline, CDR1 is SGHVS and CDR2 is FQNEAQ. This CDR3 region has 18 residues. V was clipped by 2 bases and J by 1 base, with 15 bases between them. In nucleotides, the CDR3 is TGTGCCAGCAGCTTAATATGGCAGGGAGGTTCTGGGGCCAACGTCCTGACTTTC. Its translation: CASSLIWQGGSGANVLTF.

In this sample, this clone turned up once. The V and J genes are TRBV27 and TRBJ1-5; 8 nucleotides match TRBD1. V shed 5 bases and J 6 bases; nucleotides not matched to a gene: 6. The CDR3 loop spans 14 amino acids. In germline, CDR1 is MNHEY, CDR2 SMNVEV (reference sequence). The CDR3 region has the DNA TGTGCCAGCAGTCAAGCAGGGGGCAGTCAGCCCCAGCATTTT. Amino acid sequence: CASSQAGGSQPQHF.

This clone has a handful of counts. J is TRBJ2-1 and V is TRBV6-5; 7 positions match TRBD2. CDR1 and CDR2 from the germline V gene are MNHEY and SVGAGI. This CDR3 contains 15 residues. Trimming removed 0 bases from V and 9 bases from J; junction bases left unmatched: 8. The CDR3 nucleotides read TGTGCCAGCAGTTACTCGCCCAGACTAGCAACTGAGCAGTTCTTC. Translating gives CASSYSPRLATEQFF.

The chain couples TRBV11-2 to TRBJ2-3; D might be TRBD1 (5 bases). V shed 1 base and J shed 0 bases, with 11 bases lying between them. This CDR3 spans 16 amino acids. The germline V gene encodes CDR1 SGHAT and CDR2 FQNNGV. The CDR3, as DNA: TGTGCCAGCAGCTTAGGGGGCTCCTCTAGCACAGATACGCAGTATTTT. This sequence encodes CASSLGGSSSTDTQYF. Drawing the rest from reference TRBV11-2 and TRBJ2-3, the complete variable domain is EAGVAQSPRYKIIEKRQSVAFWCNPISGHATLYWYQQILGQGPKLLIQFQNNGVVDDSQLPKDRFSAERLKGVDSTLKIQPAKLEDSAVYLCASSLGGSSSTDTQYFGPGTRLTVL.

The chain combines TRBV18 with TRBJ2-7; the match to TRBD2 covers 12 bases. CDR3 length: 16 residues. The J segment lost 5 bases and the V segment lost 6 bases, leaving 11 bases of the junction unmatched. Germline V CDR1 and CDR2: KGHSH, LQKENI. CDR3 sequence reads: CASSQLAGGRRNEQYF. CDR3 DNA: TGTGCCAGCTCCCAACTAGCGGGGGGCCGCCGGAACGAGCAGTACTTC.

The chain couples TRBV7-6 to TRBJ1-4, with D maybe TRBD1 (5 bases). This CDR3 spans 14 amino acids. Germline loops: CDR1 SGHVS, CDR2 FNYEAQ. V shed 2 bases and J shed 4 bases, with 8 bases lying between them. The CDR3 DNA reads TGTGCCAGCAGCTTACTGGGGCTTAATGAAAAACTGTTTTTT. Protein product: CASSLLGLNEKLFF.

This clone was observed a handful of times. The chain combines TRBV4-1 with TRBJ2-5; 8 nucleotides line up with TRBD1. CDR1 and CDR2 (germline): MGHRA, YSYEKL. With 0 bases clipped from V and 5 bases from J, the junction kept 8 bases outside the gene matches. The CDR3 consists of 16 residues. As DNA, the CDR3 is TGCGCCAGCAGCCAAGATTCCCAGGGGGCACGGGAGACCCAGTACTTC. Its protein product is CASSQDSQGARETQYF.